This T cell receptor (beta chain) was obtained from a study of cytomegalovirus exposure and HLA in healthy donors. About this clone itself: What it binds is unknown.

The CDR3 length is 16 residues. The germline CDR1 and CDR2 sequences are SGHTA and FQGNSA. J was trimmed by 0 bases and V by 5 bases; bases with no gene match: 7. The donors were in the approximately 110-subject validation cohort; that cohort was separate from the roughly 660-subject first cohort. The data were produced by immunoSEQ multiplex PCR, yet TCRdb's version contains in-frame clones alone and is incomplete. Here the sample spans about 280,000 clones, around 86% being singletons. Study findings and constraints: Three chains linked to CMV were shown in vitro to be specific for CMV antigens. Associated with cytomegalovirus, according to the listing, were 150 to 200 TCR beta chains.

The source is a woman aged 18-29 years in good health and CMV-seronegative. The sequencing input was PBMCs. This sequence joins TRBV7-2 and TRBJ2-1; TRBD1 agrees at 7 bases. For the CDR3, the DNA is TGTGCCAGCAGCCCCCCCGCAGGGGGCTCCTACAATGAGCAGTTCTTC. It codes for CASSPPAGGSYNEQFF.